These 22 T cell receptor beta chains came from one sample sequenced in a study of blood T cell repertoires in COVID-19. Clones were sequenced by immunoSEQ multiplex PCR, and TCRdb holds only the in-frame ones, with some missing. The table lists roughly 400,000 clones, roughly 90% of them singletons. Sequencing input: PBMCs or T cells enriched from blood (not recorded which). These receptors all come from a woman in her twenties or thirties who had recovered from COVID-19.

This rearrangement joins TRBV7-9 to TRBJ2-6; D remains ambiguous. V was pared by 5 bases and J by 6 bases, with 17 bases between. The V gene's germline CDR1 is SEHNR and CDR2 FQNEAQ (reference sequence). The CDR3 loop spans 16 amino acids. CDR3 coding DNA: TGTGCCAGCAGCGCGCGGAATCGTCTGTCGGCCAACGTCCTGACTTTC. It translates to CASSARNRLSANVLTF.

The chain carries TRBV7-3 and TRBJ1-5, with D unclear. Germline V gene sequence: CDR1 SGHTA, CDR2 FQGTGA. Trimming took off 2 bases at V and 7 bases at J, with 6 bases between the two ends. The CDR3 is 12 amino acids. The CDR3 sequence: CASSLLPQPQHF. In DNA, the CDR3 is TGTGCCAGCAGCTTACTTCCCCAGCCCCAGCATTTT.

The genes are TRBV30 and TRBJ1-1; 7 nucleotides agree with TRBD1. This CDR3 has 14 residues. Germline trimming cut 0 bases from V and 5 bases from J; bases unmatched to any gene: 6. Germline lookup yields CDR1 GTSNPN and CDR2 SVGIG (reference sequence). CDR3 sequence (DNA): TGTGCCTGGAGTGTTAACAGGGGAGTTACTGAAGCTTTCTTT. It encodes CAWSVNRGVTEAFF.

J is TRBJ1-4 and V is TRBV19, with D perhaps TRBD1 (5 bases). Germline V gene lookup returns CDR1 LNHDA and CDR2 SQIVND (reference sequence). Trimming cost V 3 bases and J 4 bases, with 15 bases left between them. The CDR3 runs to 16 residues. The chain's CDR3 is CASSMTWDSSNEKLFF. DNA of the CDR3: TGTGCCAGTAGTATGACTTGGGACTCCAGTAATGAAAAACTGTTTTTT.

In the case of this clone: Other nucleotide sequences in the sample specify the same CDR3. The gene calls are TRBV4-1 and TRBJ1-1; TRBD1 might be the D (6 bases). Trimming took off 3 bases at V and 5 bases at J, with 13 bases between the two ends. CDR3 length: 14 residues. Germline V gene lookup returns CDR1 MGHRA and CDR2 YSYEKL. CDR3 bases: TGCGCCAGCAGCCACAGCCAGGGGTATACTGAAGCTTTCTTT. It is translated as CASSHSQGYTEAFF.

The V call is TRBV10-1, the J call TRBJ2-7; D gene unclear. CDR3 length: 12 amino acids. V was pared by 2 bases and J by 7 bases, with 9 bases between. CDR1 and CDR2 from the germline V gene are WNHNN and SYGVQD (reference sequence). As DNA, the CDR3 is TGCGCCAGCAGTGAGACGAGCCGGGAGCAGTACTTC. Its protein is CASSETSREQYF.

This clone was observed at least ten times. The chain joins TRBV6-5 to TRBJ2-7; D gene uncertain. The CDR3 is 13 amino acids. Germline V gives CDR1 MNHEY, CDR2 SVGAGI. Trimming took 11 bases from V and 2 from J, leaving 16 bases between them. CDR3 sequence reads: CAPPSTLPYEQYF. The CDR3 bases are TGTGCCCCCCCCTCCACTCTACCCTACGAGCAGTACTTC.

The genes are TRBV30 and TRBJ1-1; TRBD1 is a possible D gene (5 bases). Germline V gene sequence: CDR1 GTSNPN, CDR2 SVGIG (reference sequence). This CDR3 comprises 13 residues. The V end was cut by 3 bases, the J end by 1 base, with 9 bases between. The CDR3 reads CAWRETENTEAFF. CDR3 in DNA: TGTGCCTGGAGAGAGACAGAGAACACTGAAGCTTTCTTT.

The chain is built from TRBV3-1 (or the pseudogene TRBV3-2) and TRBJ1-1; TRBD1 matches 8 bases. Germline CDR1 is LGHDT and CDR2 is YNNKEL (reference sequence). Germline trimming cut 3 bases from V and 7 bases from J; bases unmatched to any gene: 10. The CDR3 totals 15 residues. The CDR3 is CASSQDRATFNEAFF. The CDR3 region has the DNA TGTGCCAGCAGCCAGGACAGGGCGACCTTTAATGAAGCTTTCTTT.

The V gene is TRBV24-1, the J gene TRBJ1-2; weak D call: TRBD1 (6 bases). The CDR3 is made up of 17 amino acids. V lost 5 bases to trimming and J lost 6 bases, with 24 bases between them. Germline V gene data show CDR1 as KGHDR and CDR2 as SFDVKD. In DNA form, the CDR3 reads TGTGCCACCAGTGGAGCGGCAGGGGACGATCACATTAATGGCTACACCTTC. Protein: CATSGAAGDDHINGYTF.

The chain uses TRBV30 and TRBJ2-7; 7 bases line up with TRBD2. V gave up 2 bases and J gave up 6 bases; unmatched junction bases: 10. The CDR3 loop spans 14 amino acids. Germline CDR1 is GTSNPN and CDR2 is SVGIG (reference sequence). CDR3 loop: CAWSMLRRGGEQYF. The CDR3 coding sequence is TGTGCCTGGAGTATGCTTAGGCGCGGGGGCGAGCAGTACTTC.

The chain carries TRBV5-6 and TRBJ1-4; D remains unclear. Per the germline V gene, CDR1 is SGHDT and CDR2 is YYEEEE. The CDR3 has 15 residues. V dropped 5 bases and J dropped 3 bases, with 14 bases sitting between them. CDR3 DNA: TGTGCCAGCAGACCCTCCGGGTCCTCTAATGAAAAACTGTTTTTT. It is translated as CASRPSGSSNEKLFF.

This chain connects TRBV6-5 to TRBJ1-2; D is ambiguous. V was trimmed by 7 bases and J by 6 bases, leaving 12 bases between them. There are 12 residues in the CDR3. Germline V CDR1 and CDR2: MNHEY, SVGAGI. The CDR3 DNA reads TGTGCCAGCACGTGGCGAGCGGATGGCTACACCTTC. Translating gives CASTWRADGYTF.

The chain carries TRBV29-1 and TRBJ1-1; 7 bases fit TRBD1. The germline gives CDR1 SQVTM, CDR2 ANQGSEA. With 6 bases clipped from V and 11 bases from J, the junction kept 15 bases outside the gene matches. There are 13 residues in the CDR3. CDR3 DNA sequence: TGCAGCGTCTCCACGGACAGGACGAGAAGGGCTTTCTTT. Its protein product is CSVSTDRTRRAFF.

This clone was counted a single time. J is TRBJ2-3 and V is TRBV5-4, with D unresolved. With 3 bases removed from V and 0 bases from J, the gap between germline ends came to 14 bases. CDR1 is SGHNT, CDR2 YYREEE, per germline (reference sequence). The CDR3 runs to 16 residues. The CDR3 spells CASSSETPLSTDTQYF. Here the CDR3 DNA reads TGTGCCAGCAGCTCGGAGACGCCTCTGAGCACAGATACGCAGTATTTT.

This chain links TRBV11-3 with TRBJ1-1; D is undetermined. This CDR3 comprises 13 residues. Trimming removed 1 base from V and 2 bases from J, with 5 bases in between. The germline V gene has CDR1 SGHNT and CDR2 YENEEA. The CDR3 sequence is CASSLVTNTEAFF. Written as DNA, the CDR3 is TGTGCCAGCAGCTTAGTAACTAACACTGAAGCTTTCTTT.

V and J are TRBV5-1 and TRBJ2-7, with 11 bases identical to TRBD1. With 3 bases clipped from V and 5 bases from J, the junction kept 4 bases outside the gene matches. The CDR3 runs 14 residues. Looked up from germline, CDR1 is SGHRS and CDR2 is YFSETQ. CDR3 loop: CASSSRDRGDEQYF. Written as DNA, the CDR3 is TGCGCCAGCAGCTCCCGGGACAGGGGGGACGAGCAGTACTTC.

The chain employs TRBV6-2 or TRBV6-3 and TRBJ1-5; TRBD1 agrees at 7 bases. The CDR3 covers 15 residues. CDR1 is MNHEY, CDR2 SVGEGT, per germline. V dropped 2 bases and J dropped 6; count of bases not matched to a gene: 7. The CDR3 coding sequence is TGTGCCAGCAGTTACGCAGACAGGGAGCGTCAGCCCCAGCATTTT. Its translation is CASSYADRERQPQHF.

CDR3: CASSYGTFYEQYF. For the CDR3, the DNA is TGTGCCAGCAGTTATGGCACCTTCTACGAGCAGTACTTC. V is TRBV28 and J is TRBJ2-7, with D uncertain. The CDR3 loop spans 13 amino acids. Germline values: CDR1 MDHEN, CDR2 SYDVKM. The V gene lost 4 bases and the J gene lost 3 bases, with 10 bases spanning the gap. Supplemented by reference TRBV28 and TRBJ2-7, the full variable domain reads DVKVTQSSRYLVKRTGEKVFLECVQDMDHENMFWYRQDPGLGLRLIYFSYDVKMKEKGDIPEGYSVSREKKERFSLILESASTNQTSMYLCASSYGTFYEQYFGPGTRLTVT.

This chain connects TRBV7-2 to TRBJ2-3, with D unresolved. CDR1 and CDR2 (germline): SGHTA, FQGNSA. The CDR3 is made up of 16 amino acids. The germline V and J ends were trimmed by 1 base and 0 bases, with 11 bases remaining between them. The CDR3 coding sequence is TGTGCCAGCAGCTTAGATATCGCGCGAAGCACAGATACGCAGTATTTT. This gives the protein CASSLDIARSTDTQYF.

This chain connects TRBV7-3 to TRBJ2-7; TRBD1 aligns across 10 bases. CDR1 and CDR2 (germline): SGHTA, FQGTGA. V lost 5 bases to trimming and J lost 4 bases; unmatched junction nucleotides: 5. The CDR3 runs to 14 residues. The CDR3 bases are TGTGCCAGCAGCCCCGGGACAGGGGAATACGAGCAGTACTTC. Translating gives CASSPGTGEYEQYF.

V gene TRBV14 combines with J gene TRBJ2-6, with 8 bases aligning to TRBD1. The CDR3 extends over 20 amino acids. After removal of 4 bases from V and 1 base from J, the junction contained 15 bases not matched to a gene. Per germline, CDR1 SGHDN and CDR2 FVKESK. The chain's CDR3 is CASSLPFRGQGRSGANVLTF. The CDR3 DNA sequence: TGTGCCAGCAGCCTCCCGTTTAGAGGACAGGGTCGATCTGGGGCCAACGTCCTGACTTTC.